One sample yielded the 28 T cell receptor beta chains listed below, sequenced in a study of beta chain features in type 1 diabetes. Reverse transcription of all isolated RNA meant that expressed TCRB transcripts were sequenced. Profiling relied on immunoSEQ multiplex PCR, and the TCRdb table lists in-frame clones only, not all of them. The sample consists of around 320,000 clones, about 14% of them appearing once. Sequenced: central memory CD4+ T cells from blood. These receptors were collected from a man aged 25 to 45 in good health.

As for this clone: One end of the junction varies from germline; a read error may be responsible. Other DNA sequences in this specimen translate into the identical CDR3. This rearrangement joins TRBV11-2 to TRBJ1-1, with D perhaps matching TRBD1 (5 bases). CDR1 and CDR2 (germline): SGHAT, FQNNGV. This CDR3 is 14 amino acids long. CDR3 nucleotides: TGCGCCAGCAGCCGAAACCAGGGGAACACTGAAGCTTTCTTT. It translates to CASSRNQGNTEAFF.

The chain is built from TRBV18 and TRBJ2-5, with D uncertain. CDR1 and CDR2 (germline): KGHSH, LQKENI. V was pared by 2 bases and J by 5 bases, with 9 bases between. This CDR3 contains 13 residues. CDR3 in DNA: TGTGCCAGCTCACCAGGCGCCCCGGAGACCCAGTACTTC. Translated, it gives CASSPGAPETQYF.

The chain uses TRBV7-9 and TRBJ1-1; D perhaps matches TRBD1 (5 bases). The CDR3 totals 15 residues. Germline CDR1 reads SEHNR; CDR2 reads FQNEAQ (reference sequence). V lost 6 bases to trimming and J lost 7 bases, with 21 bases between them. CDR3 protein: CASSPFRGGWGEAFF. CDR3 in DNA: TGTGCCAGCAGTCCGTTTCGGGGCGGGTGGGGTGAAGCTTTCTTT. Combining the CDR3 with reference TRBV7-9 and TRBJ1-1 gives the whole variable domain DTGVSQNPRHKITKRGQNVTFRCDPISEHNRLYWYRQTLGQGPEFLTYFQNEAQLEKSRLLSDRFSAERPKGSFSTLEIQRTEQGDSAMYLCASSPFRGGWGEAFFGQGTRLTVV.

The rearrangement links TRBV10-3 to TRBJ2-5, with TRBD2 matching 8 bases. The trim removed 6 bases at V and 3 bases at J, leaving 9 bases unmatched. In germline, CDR1 is ENHRY, CDR2 SYGVKD. The CDR3 runs 15 residues. This chain's CDR3 is CAIRDNSGAEETQYF. In DNA, the CDR3 is TGTGCCATCAGGGATAATAGCGGGGCAGAAGAGACCCAGTACTTC.

The rearrangement joins TRBV6-5 to TRBJ2-3, with a weak D call TRBD2 (5 bases). The CDR3 runs to 13 residues. V lost 6 bases and J 0 bases, leaving 7 bases between the germline ends. Germline assignment: CDR1 MNHEY and CDR2 SVGAGI. As DNA, the CDR3 is TGTGCCAGCAGCCGGGGAAGCACAGATACGCAGTATTTT. Translated: CASSRGSTDTQYF.

In this sample, this clone turned up a few times. A read error may produce the germline difference seen at one junction end. The chain joins TRBV5-4 to TRBJ1-5; 10 bases fit TRBD1. The CDR3 has 15 amino acids. Germline loops: CDR1 SGHNT, CDR2 YYREEE (reference sequence). The CDR3 is CASSLDRGYGQPQHF. CDR3 nucleotide sequence: TGTGCCAGCAGTTTGGACAGGGGGTATGGTCAGCCCCAGCATTTT.

The rearrangement links TRBV18 to TRBJ1-1; D unclear. The CDR3 totals 13 residues. Germline values: CDR1 KGHSH, CDR2 LQKENI. Trimming left V 1 base short and J 8 bases short, with 11 bases between. CDR3 residues: CASSPRGGSEAFF. The CDR3 nucleotides read TGTGCCAGCTCACCACGGGGTGGGTCGGAAGCTTTCTTT.

The chain recombines TRBV10-3 with TRBJ2-3; no clear D gene. V lost 3 bases to trimming and J lost 0 bases, with 13 bases between them. The CDR3 runs 16 residues. Germline CDR1 reads ENHRY; CDR2 reads SYGVKD. CDR3 region: CAISEREQSSTDTQYF. CDR3 coding DNA: TGTGCCATCAGTGAACGCGAACAGTCTAGCACAGATACGCAGTATTTT.

The chain recombines TRBV19 with TRBJ1-1; D unresolved. V was clipped by 6 bases and J by 0 bases, with 26 bases between them. Per the germline V gene, CDR1 is LNHDA and CDR2 is SQIVND (reference sequence). The CDR3 is 19 residues long. The CDR3: CASSGVSPGGPAMNTEAFF. The CDR3 region has the DNA TGTGCCAGTAGCGGAGTAAGCCCAGGCGGCCCCGCTATGAACACTGAAGCTTTCTTT.

The rearrangement links TRBV7-2 to TRBJ2-5, with D unresolved. Germline loops: CDR1 SGHTA, CDR2 FQGNSA. Trimming took off 5 bases at V and 7 bases at J, with 8 bases between the two ends. CDR3 length: 11 residues. The chain's CDR3 is CASSDLWTQYF. The CDR3 DNA reads as TGTGCCAGCAGCGATCTGTGGACCCAGTACTTC.

This chain links TRBV6-5 with TRBJ2-1, with TRBD2 matching 11 bases. V shed 6 bases, J shed 3 bases, and the junction held 4 bases outside the gene matches. Per germline, CDR1 MNHEY and CDR2 SVGAGI. The CDR3 has 15 amino acids. This CDR3 is CASSRGTSGYNEQFF. The CDR3 DNA sequence: TGTGCCAGCAGCCGCGGGACTAGCGGCTACAATGAGCAGTTCTTC.

This clone was observed a few times. The V gene is TRBV5-6, the J gene TRBJ1-5; TRBD1 is a possible D gene (5 bases). Deletions cut 2 bases from V and 8 bases from J, with 14 bases between. The CDR3 is 14 residues long. In germline, CDR1 is SGHDT, CDR2 YYEEEE. The CDR3 bases are TGTGCCAGCAGCTTAGTAGGGGCTGTGGAGCCCCAGCATTTT. It is translated as CASSLVGAVEPQHF.

This chain joins TRBV7-9 and TRBJ2-3; tentatively, D is TRBD2 (6 bases). From germline, CDR1 is SEHNR and CDR2 FQNEAQ (reference sequence). The CDR3 runs to 16 residues. Trimming removed 5 bases from V and 2 bases from J, with 17 bases in between. CDR3 amino acids: CASSGQRALITDTQYF. In DNA form, the CDR3 reads TGTGCCAGCAGCGGGCAGCGGGCGCTTATCACAGATACGCAGTATTTT. Drawing the rest from reference TRBV7-9 and TRBJ2-3, the complete variable domain is DTGVSQNPRHKITKRGQNVTFRCDPISEHNRLYWYRQTLGQGPEFLTYFQNEAQLEKSRLLSDRFSAERPKGSFSTLEIQRTEQGDSAMYLCASSGQRALITDTQYFGPGTRLTVL.

This clone was seen only a few times. This chain uses TRBV5-1 with TRBJ2-1; D not certain. The CDR3 has 12 residues. V lost 2 bases to trimming and J lost 5 bases, with 5 bases between them. Germline V lookup: CDR1 SGHRS, CDR2 YFSETQ. The CDR3 loop reads CASSLSNNEQFF. CDR3 nucleotide sequence: TGCGCCAGCAGCTTATCTAACAATGAGCAGTTCTTC.

The CDR3 spells CATSTAGGVRNIQYF. The CDR3 nucleotides read TGTGCCACCTCAACCGCTGGGGGGGTGAGGAACATTCAGTACTTC. This sequence joins TRBV28 and TRBJ2-4, with 7 positions matching TRBD2. J lost 7 bases, V lost 10 bases, and 16 bases had no gene match. From germline, CDR1 is MDHEN and CDR2 SYDVKM. There are 15 residues in the CDR3.

Worth noting for this clone: Other DNA sequences in the sample encode the same CDR3. V and J are TRBV15 and TRBJ2-5; no definite D call. V dropped 1 base and J dropped 1 base, with 1 base sitting between them. CDR3 length equals 12 residues. Germline V gene data show CDR1 as LNHNV and CDR2 as YYDKDF (reference sequence). The CDR3 region has the DNA TGTGCCACCAGCAGAGGCCAAGAGACCCAGTACTTC. This sequence encodes CATSRGQETQYF.

The chain combines TRBV9 with TRBJ1-5; the D is unclear. V gave up 0 bases and J gave up 1 base, with 8 bases separating them. Germline values: CDR1 SGDLS, CDR2 YYNGEE. The CDR3 runs 15 residues. The CDR3 DNA reads TGTGCCAGCAGCGTAGATGGGTACAGCAATCAGCCCCAGCATTTT. It codes for CASSVDGYSNQPQHF.

This clone turned up a few times. The gene calls are TRBV7-9 and TRBJ1-6; 7 bases are shared with TRBD1. The CDR3 contains 13 residues. V shed 1 base and J 13 bases; nucleotides not matched to a gene: 4. From germline, CDR1 is SEHNR and CDR2 FQNEAQ (reference sequence). For the CDR3, the DNA is TGTGCCAGCAGCTTAGGAGGGGGCAATCCCCTCCACTTT. Protein sequence: CASSLGGGNPLHF.

The chain has TRBV7-2 and TRBJ2-1; weak D call: TRBD2 (5 bases). There are 13 residues in the CDR3. CDR1 SGHTA and CDR2 FQGNSA come from the germline V gene. V lost 0 bases and J lost 10, with 10 bases in between. CDR3 nucleotides: TGTGCCAGCAGCTTAGCCTTAACGGGGGAGCAGTTCTTC. Amino acids: CASSLALTGEQFF.

This chain connects TRBV2 to TRBJ2-5, with TRBD1 as a possible D gene (5 bases). The CDR3 covers 16 residues. The V gene's germline CDR1 is SNHLY and CDR2 FYNNEI. Trimming removed 2 bases at V and 2 bases at J, with 15 bases between. As DNA, the CDR3 is TGTGCCAGCAGTGAATTATGGGGCGGACGGCAAGAGACCCAGTACTTC. Its translation is CASSELWGGRQETQYF.

This clone was picked up many times. This chain joins TRBV9 and TRBJ2-1, with TRBD1 matching 8 bases. The CDR3 extends over 17 amino acids. Germline V gives CDR1 SGDLS, CDR2 YYNGEE. V shed 3 bases and J 6 bases; nucleotides not matched to a gene: 14. CDR3 coding DNA: TGTGCCAGCAGCGCCCCGCGCCGGGACAGGACGTCCAATGAGCAGTTCTTC. This encodes CASSAPRRDRTSNEQFF.

The chain is built from TRBV30 and TRBJ1-3, with D possibly TRBD1 on 5 matching bases. The CDR3 is made up of 14 amino acids. The germline CDR1 and CDR2 sequences are GTSNPN and SVGIG (reference sequence). Trimming stripped 2 bases from V and 2 bases from J, with 10 bases between. The CDR3 DNA is TGTGCCTGGAGTTCCGGGGGTACTGGAAACACCATATATTTT. This gives the protein CAWSSGGTGNTIYF. Filled out from reference TRBV30 and TRBJ1-3, the complete variable domain reads SQTIHQWPATLVQPVGSPLSLECTVEGTSNPNLYWYRQAAGRGLQLLFYSVGIGQISSEVPQNLSASRPQDRQFILSSKKLLLSDSGFYLCAWSSGGTGNTIYFGEGSWLTVV.

This clone was counted a few times. This chain connects TRBV11-3 to TRBJ1-1; D is unresolved. This CDR3 comprises 15 residues. The V end was cut by 1 base, the J end by 1 base, with 10 bases between. Germline V gene data show CDR1 as SGHNT and CDR2 as YENEEA. The CDR3 DNA is TGTGCCAGCAGCTTAGTAGGCACAGCGAACACTGAAGCTTTCTTT. Its translation: CASSLVGTANTEAFF.

This chain links TRBV6-1 with TRBJ1-1, with D possibly TRBD1 on 5 matching bases. The CDR3 is 13 residues long. CDR1 is MNHNS and CDR2 is SASEGT in the germline V gene. V was pared by 7 bases and J by 5 bases, with 14 bases between. Here the CDR3 DNA reads TGTGCCAGCACTGTGGGGGGTGCGACTGAAGCTTTCTTT. The encoded protein is CASTVGGATEAFF.

This clone was counted a few times. The identical CDR3 is also encoded by other nucleotide sequences in the sample. This rearrangement joins TRBV11-2 to TRBJ1-1; D call uncertain. The CDR3 length is 13 residues. V dropped 1 base and J dropped 8 bases, with 11 bases sitting between them. The germline gives CDR1 SGHAT, CDR2 FQNNGV. The CDR3 DNA follows: TGTGCCAGCAGCTTAGCACGACCTACAGAAGCTTTCTTT. Amino acids: CASSLARPTEAFF.

This clone was observed many times. For the CDR3, the DNA is TGTGCCAGCAGTCCTACAGGGTCTTCTGGAAACACCATATATTTT. This translates into CASSPTGSSGNTIYF. The chain uses TRBV9 and TRBJ1-3, with D perhaps matching TRBD1 (6 bases). V lost 5 bases and J 1 base, leaving 13 bases between the germline ends. This CDR3 has 15 amino acids. Germline lookup yields CDR1 SGDLS and CDR2 YYNGEE. The whole variable domain, remainder taken from reference TRBV9 and TRBJ1-3, is DSGVTQTPKHLITATGQRVTLRCSPRSGDLSVYWYQQSLDQGLQFLIQYYNGEERAKGNILERFSAQQFPDLHSELNLSSLELGDSALYFCASSPTGSSGNTIYFGEGSWLTVV.

The chain uses TRBV6-1 and TRBJ2-2; D is undetermined. The germline V gene encodes CDR1 MNHNS and CDR2 SASEGT. Trimming stripped 7 bases from V and 4 bases from J, with 10 bases between. This CDR3 spans 13 amino acids. CDR3 residues: CASTPLGTGELFF. CDR3 nucleotides: TGTGCCAGCACCCCCCTGGGCACCGGGGAGCTGTTTTTT.

This clone appeared a few times. The chain links TRBV10-3 to TRBJ1-4, with 7 bases fitting TRBD1. The CDR3 totals 14 residues. V dropped 4 bases and J dropped 4; count of bases not matched to a gene: 3. Germline CDR1 reads ENHRY; CDR2 reads SYGVKD. The CDR3 bases are TGTGCCATCAGTGGGACAGGATATAATGAAAAACTGTTTTTT. Its translation is CAISGTGYNEKLFF.